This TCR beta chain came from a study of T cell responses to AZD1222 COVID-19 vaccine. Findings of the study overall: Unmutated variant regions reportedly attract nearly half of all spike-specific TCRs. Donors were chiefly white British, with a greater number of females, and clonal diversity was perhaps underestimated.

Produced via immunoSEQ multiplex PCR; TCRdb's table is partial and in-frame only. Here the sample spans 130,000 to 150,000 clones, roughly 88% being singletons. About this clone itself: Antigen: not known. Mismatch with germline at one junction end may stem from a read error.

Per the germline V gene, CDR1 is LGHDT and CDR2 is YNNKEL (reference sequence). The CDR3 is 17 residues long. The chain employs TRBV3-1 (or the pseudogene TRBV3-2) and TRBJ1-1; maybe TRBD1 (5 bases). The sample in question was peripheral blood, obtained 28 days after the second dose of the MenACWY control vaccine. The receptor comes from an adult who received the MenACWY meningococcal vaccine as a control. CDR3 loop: CASSPRSKGTMNTETFF. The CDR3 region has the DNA TGTGCCAGCAGTCCAAGATCGAAGGGGACCATGAACACTGAAACTTTCTTT.